The clone carrying this TCR beta chain was found a few times. Its antigen remains unknown. MiXCR was run by TCRdb on the 5' RACE reads, yielding one entry per CDR3 protein. The sample shows about 240,000 distinct CDR3 sequences, 8% to 11% of them seen only once. This CDR3 spans 20 amino acids. V dropped 5 bases and J dropped 1; count of bases not matched to a gene: 11. Germline CDR1 reads LNHNV; CDR2 reads YYDKDF (reference sequence). The record originates from a study of identical twins. Study-wide results and limits: It was out-of-frame TCR alpha sharing in monozygotic twins that models underestimated.

The chain links TRBV15 to TRBJ2-4; 16 bases map to TRBD2. The TCR originated in a man in his forties or fifties in good health. The material sequenced was memory T cells sorted from blood. The CDR3 nucleotides are TGTGCCACCAGCCCTTTACCGGGACTAGCGGGGGGGCAGGCCAAAAACATTCAGTACTTC. Protein product: CATSPLPGLAGGQAKNIQYF. Full variable domain (missing parts from reference TRBV15 and TRBJ2-4): DAMVIQNPRYQVTQFGKPVTLSCSQTLNHNVMYWYQQKSSQAPKLLFHYYDKDFNNEADTPDNFQSRRPNTSFCFLDIRSPGLGDTAMYLCATSPLPGLAGGQAKNIQYFGAGTRLSVL.